A single sample is the source of the 26 T cell receptor beta chains below, sequenced in a study of CD8 T cells in ankylosing spondylitis (dated by TCRdb to the late 2010s). Libraries were made using 5' RACE. Sequencer: Illumina HiSeq 2500. TCRdb cleaned the public reads at Q25 with fastp, built clones with MiXCR and kept in-frame beta chains. Rows merge per CDR3 protein into single entries with the most common DNA and genes. The sample data list around 250,000 distinct CDR3 sequences, and about 10% of these were observed just once. About 6.8% of the sample belongs to the ten largest clones. The material sequenced was blood, either unsorted or a sorted T cell fraction (not recorded which). These receptors were collected from a male donor with ankylosing spondylitis or in good health (not recorded which).

This clonotype was observed many times. The chain is built from TRBV20-1 and TRBJ2-1, with TRBD2 matching over 7 bases. The junction had 14 bases not matched to a gene; V was cut back by 0 bases and J by 0 bases. Per germline, CDR1 DFQATT and CDR2 SNEGSKA (reference sequence). This CDR3 spans 19 amino acids. Here the CDR3 reads CSARDQRDYPWSSYNEQFF. The CDR3 DNA follows: TGCAGTGCTAGAGATCAAAGGGACTACCCTTGGAGCTCCTACAATGAGCAGTTCTTC.

This clonotype occurred many times. The V gene is TRBV20-1, the J gene TRBJ2-7, with 7 nucleotides matching TRBD1. V shed 6 bases, J shed 1 base, and the junction held 9 bases outside the gene matches. This CDR3 has 14 amino acids. Germline V gene data show CDR1 as DFQATT and CDR2 as SNEGSKA (reference sequence). CDR3: CSANDNRGSYEQYF. CDR3 DNA sequence: TGCAGTGCAAACGACAACAGGGGATCCTACGAGCAGTACTTC.

This clonotype has a count of ten or more. The J gene is TRBJ2-5, the V gene TRBV5-1, with a possible D match to TRBD1 (5 bases). The germline V and J ends were trimmed by 3 bases and 3 bases, with 12 bases remaining between them. CDR1 and CDR2 (germline): SGHRS, YFSETQ. The CDR3 contains 14 residues. CDR3 region: CASSSNRQEETQYF. The CDR3 coding sequence is TGCGCCAGCAGCTCCAACAGGCAGGAAGAGACCCAGTACTTC.

The CDR3 sequence is CASSLWGTSGASTDTQYF. As DNA, the CDR3 is TGTGCCAGCAGTTTATGGGGGACTAGCGGGGCGAGCACAGATACGCAGTATTTT. The V and J genes are TRBV28 and TRBJ2-3, with 13 bases matching TRBD2. V lost 0 bases, J lost 0 bases, and 3 bases stayed unmatched. In germline, CDR1 is MDHEN, CDR2 SYDVKM. The CDR3 has 18 amino acids.

The rearrangement uses TRBV11-2 and TRBJ1-2; the D is unclear. V gave up 4 bases and J gave up 5 bases, with 5 bases separating them. CDR1 is SGHAT and CDR2 is FQNNGV in the germline V gene. This CDR3 comprises 11 residues. DNA of the CDR3: TGTGCCAGCAGCTGGGGTTATGGCTACACCTTC. The encoded protein is CASSWGYGYTF. The variable domain in full, with the rest retrieved from reference TRBV11-2 and TRBJ1-2, is EAGVAQSPRYKIIEKRQSVAFWCNPISGHATLYWYQQILGQGPKLLIQFQNNGVVDDSQLPKDRFSAERLKGVDSTLKIQPAKLEDSAVYLCASSWGYGYTFGSGTRLTVV.

This chain connects TRBV11-3 to TRBJ2-1; TRBD1 or TRBD2 may be the D gene (5 bases each). The CDR3 has 16 amino acids. V shed 0 bases and J shed 0 bases, with 9 bases lying between them. Germline CDR1 and CDR2: SGHNT and YENEEA. For the CDR3, the DNA is TGTGCCAGCAGCTTAGAGGGGGTGAGCTCCTACAATGAGCAGTTCTTC. As protein: CASSLEGVSSYNEQFF.

This clonotype was counted between two and nine times. The chain carries TRBV6-2 or TRBV6-3 and TRBJ2-5; 14 bases match TRBD2. The length of the CDR3 is 18 residues. Germline V gene lookup returns CDR1 MNHEY and CDR2 SVGEGT. Trimming removed 2 bases from V and 4 bases from J; junction bases left unmatched: 9. CDR3 in DNA: TGTGCCAGCAGTTACAGCCCCTCCGGGACTAGCGGGAGAGAGACCCAGTACTTC. Its translation is CASSYSPSGTSGRETQYF.

This clonotype was seen at least ten times. This chain joins TRBV12-3 or TRBV12-4 and TRBJ2-5; D unresolved. V was shortened by 6 bases and J by 0 bases, with 14 bases between the two germline ends. CDR3 length: 15 residues. The CDR3 DNA sequence: TGTGCCAGCAGCCCTCATACAGAGAACCAAGAGACCCAGTACTTC. It specifies CASSPHTENQETQYF.

In its sample, this clonotype was seen many times. V is TRBV5-1 and J is TRBJ1-2; TRBD1 matches at 12 bases. Looked up from germline, CDR1 is SGHRS and CDR2 is YFSETQ. V was clipped by 3 bases and J by 4 bases; unmatched bases: 13. There are 18 residues in the CDR3. DNA of the CDR3: TGCGCCAGCAGCTCAAATCCGGGACAGGGGGCATCGGTCTATGGCTACACCTTC. Amino acids: CASSSNPGQGASVYGYTF.

This clonotype came up many times. This chain links TRBV5-6 with TRBJ2-1; TRBD2 is a possible D gene (6 bases). Deletions cut 4 bases from V and 2 bases from J, with 13 bases between. CDR3 size: 15 residues. Germline values: CDR1 SGHDT, CDR2 YYEEEE. CDR3 amino acids: CASSAGTSPYNEQFF. In DNA form, the CDR3 reads TGTGCCAGCAGCGCAGGGACTTCCCCCTACAATGAGCAGTTCTTC.

This clonotype has more than one count but fewer than ten. The chain links TRBV7-6 to TRBJ1-2, with 10 bases fitting TRBD1. The germline V gene has CDR1 SGHVS and CDR2 FNYEAQ. The CDR3 consists of 14 residues. Trimming cost V 5 bases and J 8 bases; bases outside gene matches: 8. The CDR3 sequence: CASSATGGRRGYTF. The CDR3 bases are TGTGCCAGCAGCGCGACAGGGGGCCGGAGGGGCTACACCTTC. The full variable domain, with the rest looked up from reference TRBV7-6 and TRBJ1-2, is GAGVSQSPRYKVTKRGQDVALRCDPISGHVSLYWYRQALGQGPEFLTYFNYEAQQDKSGLPNDRFSAERPEGSISTLTIQRTEQRDSAMYRCASSATGGRRGYTFGSGTRLTVV.

At least ten counts were recorded for this clonotype. At one boundary the junction diverges from the germline segment, which might be a read error. V and J are TRBV7-8 and TRBJ2-1; D gene unclear. The CDR3 totals 14 residues. Germline V gene data show CDR1 as SGHVS and CDR2 as FQNEAQ. The CDR3 here is CASSLESSYNEQFF. CDR3 DNA sequence: TGCGCCAGCAGCTTGGAGAGCTCCTACAATGAGCAGTTCTTC. Supplemented by reference TRBV7-8 and TRBJ2-1, the full variable domain reads GAGVSQSPRYKVAKRGQDVALRCDPISGHVSLFWYQQALGQGPEFLTYFQNEAQLDKSGLPSDRFFAERPEGSVSTLKIQRTQQEDSAVYLCASSLESSYNEQFFGPGTRLTVL.

On this clonotype: A read error may explain this, as a much larger clone is one base away. This chain joins TRBV29-1 and TRBJ1-3, with no clear D. Germline-derived CDR1 and CDR2 are SQVTM and ANQGSEA. This CDR3 spans 13 amino acids. The CDR3 sequence is CSVVETSGNTVYF. As DNA, the CDR3 is TGCAGCGTTGTGGAGACCTCTGGAAACACCGTATATTTT.

The chain links TRBV2 to TRBJ2-2; D uncertain. Germline loops: CDR1 SNHLY, CDR2 FYNNEI. This CDR3 has 11 amino acids. Trimming removed 6 bases at V and 8 bases at J, with 7 bases between. Here the CDR3 reads CASRLQGELFF. The CDR3 DNA follows: TGTGCCAGCAGACTACAGGGGGAGCTGTTTTTT.

This clonotype was observed many times. The J gene is TRBJ2-1, the V gene TRBV28, with 8 bases fitting TRBD1. This CDR3 has 15 amino acids. In germline, CDR1 is MDHEN, CDR2 SYDVKM. Trimming cost V 2 bases and J 8 bases; bases outside gene matches: 8. The CDR3 DNA sequence: TGTGCCAGCAGTTTACGCCGGGACAGGTCCGATGAGCAGTTCTTC. Translated, it gives CASSLRRDRSDEQFF.

The table lists this clonotype with many counts. The chain uses TRBV20-1 and TRBJ2-1; 10 bases match TRBD2. The germline V gene encodes CDR1 DFQATT and CDR2 SNEGSKA (reference sequence). J was trimmed by 4 bases and V by 5 bases; bases with no gene match: 8. This CDR3 is 15 amino acids long. The CDR3 DNA reads TGCAGTGCTGGCCCCCGTAGCGGGGGGTACAATGAGCAGTTCTTC. Translating gives CSAGPRSGGYNEQFF.

This clonotype was seen many times. V usage is TRBV4-1 and J usage is TRBJ2-2; TRBD1 or TRBD2 may be the D gene (5 bases each). CDR3 size: 16 residues. Germline CDR1 is MGHRA and CDR2 is YSYEKL. V lost 0 bases and J lost 4, with 12 bases in between. CDR3 in DNA: TGCGCCAGCAGCCAAGATTCCGGGGCGGTCACCGGGGAGCTGTTTTTT. This gives the protein CASSQDSGAVTGELFF.

Many counts were recorded for this clonotype. The chain combines TRBV12-3 or TRBV12-4 with TRBJ2-5; D uncertain. The CDR3 has 12 amino acids. The V and J ends lost 3 bases and 4 bases respectively, with 6 bases between them. The CDR3 DNA sequence: TGTGCCAGCAGTTTCGACACAGAGACCCAGTACTTC. Translation: CASSFDTETQYF.

This clonotype was seen at least ten times. This chain links TRBV4-1 with TRBJ1-4, with 7 nucleotides matching TRBD1. The CDR3 spans 14 residues. With 4 bases clipped from V and 7 bases from J, the junction kept 6 bases outside the gene matches. CDR1 is MGHRA and CDR2 is YSYEKL in the germline V gene. The CDR3 is CASSPDRRGEKLFF. CDR3 sequence (DNA): TGCGCCAGCAGCCCGGACAGGCGGGGTGAAAAACTGTTTTTT.

This clonotype was found many times. The rearrangement links TRBV25-1 to TRBJ1-1; D is undetermined. V was pared by 5 bases and J by 4 bases, with 14 bases between. Germline V gene data show CDR1 as MGHDK and CDR2 as SYGVNS. The CDR3 is made up of 14 amino acids. CDR3 coding DNA: TGTGCCAGCAGTAAATCTACAGAGATCACTGAAGCTTTCTTT. Translated: CASSKSTEITEAFF.

This clonotype was observed many times. The rearrangement uses TRBV20-1 and TRBJ1-4; D not certain. Per germline, CDR1 DFQATT and CDR2 SNEGSKA (reference sequence). Trimming shortened V by 0 bases and J by 7 bases, and 12 bases separated the two germline ends. The length of the CDR3 is 14 residues. The DNA for the CDR3 is TGCAGTGCTAGAGATTTTCCAAGATCTGAAAAACTGTTTTTT. It translates to CSARDFPRSEKLFF.

This clonotype was counted many times. The V and J genes are TRBV20-1 and TRBJ1-1; TRBD1 matches at 8 bases. This CDR3 has 16 residues. The germline V gene has CDR1 DFQATT and CDR2 SNEGSKA (reference sequence). Unmatched junction bases numbered 13, after V lost 6 bases and J lost 1 base. In nucleotides, the CDR3 is TGCAGTGCCCCCCTCCCTCAACAGGGGGGGAACACTGAAGCTTTCTTT. It specifies CSAPLPQQGGNTEAFF.

Many counts were recorded for this clonotype. A read error may produce the germline difference seen at one junction end. The chain couples TRBV28 to TRBJ1-2, with D unclear. CDR1 MDHEN and CDR2 SYDVKM come from the germline V gene. The CDR3 length is 15 residues. The CDR3 region is CASSLRGTSNYCYTF. The CDR3, as DNA: TGTGCCAGCAGTTTGCGCGGAACCTCTAACTATTGCTACACCTTC.

The table lists this clonotype with many counts. J is TRBJ1-1 and V is TRBV6-5; D is unclear. The CDR3 contains 14 residues. V lost 0 bases and J lost 6, with 11 bases in between. Germline CDR1 and CDR2: MNHEY and SVGAGI. CDR3 residues: CASSYSSVGAEAFF. The CDR3 coding sequence is TGTGCCAGCAGTTACTCGTCGGTGGGCGCTGAAGCTTTCTTT.

This clonotype has at least ten counts. This chain uses TRBV20-1 with TRBJ2-1; D uncertain. Deletions cut 6 bases from V and 2 bases from J, with 11 bases between. Germline V gene sequence: CDR1 DFQATT, CDR2 SNEGSKA (reference sequence). The CDR3 covers 13 residues. The CDR3 DNA reads as TGCAGTGCCCAGGTCCCTACCTACAATGAGCAGTTCTTC. Amino acids: CSAQVPTYNEQFF.

This clonotype showed up many times. The chain employs TRBV6-2 or TRBV6-3 and TRBJ2-1; TRBD1 is a possible D gene (5 bases). In germline, CDR1 is MNHEY, CDR2 SVGEGT. This CDR3 is 13 amino acids long. Trimming removed 7 bases from V and 5 bases from J, with 12 bases in between. CDR3 in DNA: TGTGCCAGCAATGGTCCAGGGAACAATGAGCAGTTCTTC. Its translation is CASNGPGNNEQFF.